Presented here are 30 T cell receptor beta chains from one specimen sequenced in a study of blood T cells in healthy people across ages. Alongside a J-beta primer mix, a sample-barcoded 5' primer served in a second PCR lasting about 6 to 11 cycles. TCRdb reprocessed the 5' RACE reads via MiXCR and lists one record per CDR3 protein. Among under 2,000,000 distinct CDR3 sequences listed, around half were seen once. Sequenced input: blood. These receptor sequences come from a middle-aged woman in good health.

This clonotype was detected only a few times. The CDR3 loop reads CASSQEDGGPYNEQFF. In DNA form, the CDR3 reads TGCGCCAGCAGCCAAGAGGACGGGGGGCCTTACAATGAGCAGTTCTTC. V usage is TRBV4-3 and J usage is TRBJ2-1, with a weak D call TRBD2 (7 bases). In germline, CDR1 is LGHNA, CDR2 YSLEER. CDR3 length: 16 amino acids. Trimming removed 0 bases from V and 4 bases from J, with 13 bases in between.

The chain employs TRBV20-1 and TRBJ1-2, with TRBD1 identical over 9 bases. J gave up 2 bases and V 8 bases, and 9 bases lay outside the gene matches. The CDR3 is 14 residues long. CDR1 DFQATT and CDR2 SNEGSKA come from the germline V gene (reference sequence). The CDR3 DNA reads as TGCAGTACAAAGGACAGGGGCCCGAACTATGGCTACACCTTC. It yields the protein CSTKDRGPNYGYTF.

The count of this clonotype is one. The chain couples TRBV20-1 to TRBJ2-5; D possibly uses TRBD1 or TRBD2 (5 bases each). V lost 3 bases, J lost 7 bases, and 21 bases lay in between. Per germline, CDR1 DFQATT and CDR2 SNEGSKA (reference sequence). The length of the CDR3 is 15 residues. In DNA form, the CDR3 reads TGCAGTGCTAGTCGCTGGGACCCGGAACAATTGACCCAGTACTTC. Protein product: CSASRWDPEQLTQYF.

This clonotype was counted a few times. V is TRBV12-3 or TRBV12-4 and J is TRBJ1-6; weak D call: TRBD1 (5 bases). V lost 7 bases to trimming and J lost 13 bases, with 11 bases between them. CDR3 size: 11 residues. CDR3 residues: CASTERGPLHF. DNA for the CDR3: TGTGCCAGCACCGAACGGGGGCCCCTCCACTTT.

This clonotype was counted ten times or more. V gene TRBV13 combines with J gene TRBJ2-4; tentative D call: TRBD2 (6 bases). V lost 4 bases, J lost 2 bases, and 12 bases lay in between. Germline assignment: CDR1 PRHDT and CDR2 FYEKMQ (reference sequence). This CDR3 is built from 15 residues. This chain's CDR3 is CASSSDGGTKNIQYF. DNA for the CDR3: TGTGCCAGCAGCTCAGACGGGGGTACCAAAAACATTCAGTACTTC.

The chain carries TRBV27 and TRBJ1-5; D unclear. Germline CDR1 and CDR2: MNHEY and SMNVEV (reference sequence). Trimming shortened V by 6 bases and J by 0 bases, and 12 bases separated the two germline ends. The CDR3 sequence is 15 residues long. The CDR3 DNA reads as TGTGCCAGCAGGAGTGGGGATTATAGCAATCAGCCCCAGCATTTT. Its translation: CASRSGDYSNQPQHF.

This chain connects TRBV7-8 to TRBJ2-7; 7 bases map to TRBD1. From germline, CDR1 is SGHVS and CDR2 FQNEAQ. With 6 bases clipped from V and 2 bases from J, the junction kept 10 bases outside the gene matches. The CDR3 is made up of 15 amino acids. CDR3 region: CASSRPRRGTYEQYF. For the CDR3, the DNA is TGTGCCAGCAGTCGTCCCCGCAGGGGGACCTACGAGCAGTACTTC.

J is TRBJ1-4 and V is TRBV15, with 9 nucleotides matching TRBD1. In germline, CDR1 is LNHNV, CDR2 YYDKDF (reference sequence). The CDR3 is made up of 15 amino acids. With 5 bases clipped from V and 7 bases from J, the junction kept 8 bases outside the gene matches. The CDR3 nucleotides are TGTGCCACCAGCCCATACAGGGGGCTGAGTGAAAAACTGTTTTTT. Translated, it gives CATSPYRGLSEKLFF.

A few counts support this clonotype. The gene calls are TRBV6-5 and TRBJ2-1, with no clear D. CDR1 is MNHEY, CDR2 SVGAGI, per germline. Trimming removed 5 bases from V and 0 bases from J, with 14 bases in between. The CDR3 is 16 residues long. CDR3 protein: CASSTSSRNSYNEQFF. The CDR3 DNA reads TGTGCCAGCAGTACCTCCAGCAGAAACTCCTACAATGAGCAGTTCTTC.

This clonotype was seen a few times. V usage is TRBV20-1 and J usage is TRBJ2-1; TRBD2 agrees at 11 bases. CDR3 length equals 17 residues. The germline V gene has CDR1 DFQATT and CDR2 SNEGSKA (reference sequence). J was trimmed by 1 base and V by 3 bases; bases with no gene match: 8. The CDR3 spells CSASPSGGPYSYNEQFF. The CDR3 bases are TGCAGTGCTAGCCCTAGCGGGGGGCCTTATTCCTACAATGAGCAGTTCTTC.

This clonotype came up a few times. The chain has TRBV7-2 and TRBJ2-1, with TRBD2 matching 14 bases. CDR1 SGHTA and CDR2 FQGNSA come from the germline V gene. This CDR3 has 20 residues. After removal of 2 bases from V and 0 bases from J, the junction contained 9 bases not matched to a gene. In DNA, the CDR3 is TGTGCCAGCAGCTTACCCTCGGGACTAGCGGGGGTGAGCTCCTACAATGAGCAGTTCTTC. This translates into CASSLPSGLAGVSSYNEQFF.

A few counts support this clonotype. The chain employs TRBV12-3 or TRBV12-4 and TRBJ2-7; D perhaps matches TRBD2 (6 bases). The CDR3 has 13 residues. Trimming left V 5 bases short and J 6 bases short, with 14 bases between. The CDR3, as DNA: TGTGCCAGCAGTCCTAACGGGGGAGGCGAGCAGTACTTC. Translation gives CASSPNGGGEQYF.

A few counts support this clonotype. The junction departs from germline at one end; a sequencing error may be responsible. The gene calls are TRBV20-1 and TRBJ2-5; 9 bases are a match to TRBD2. The germline gives CDR1 DFQATT, CDR2 SNEGSKA (reference sequence). This CDR3 spans 16 amino acids. DNA for the CDR3: TGCAGTGCTAGTAGCCCCCGGACTAGCGAACAAGGGACCCAGTACTTC. Its protein is CSASSPRTSEQGTQYF.

This rearrangement joins TRBV6-2 or TRBV6-3 to TRBJ2-7, with 8 bases lining up with TRBD1. The CDR3 extends over 13 amino acids. CDR1 is MNHEY and CDR2 is SVGEGT in the germline V gene. The trim removed 5 bases at V and 7 bases at J, leaving 7 bases unmatched. The CDR3 loop reads CASSLTGENEQYF. CDR3 DNA sequence: TGTGCCAGCAGTCTGACAGGGGAAAATGAGCAGTACTTC.

This clonotype has ten or more counts. J is TRBJ2-5 and V is TRBV12-3 or TRBV12-4, with TRBD1 as a possible D gene (6 bases). The CDR3 is 13 amino acids. The V and J ends lost 1 base and 5 bases respectively, with 8 bases between them. The CDR3 nucleotides are TGTGCCAGCAGTTTAGGGGGGCTGGAGACCCAGTACTTC. Protein: CASSLGGLETQYF.

The sample holds a few counts of this clonotype. The rearrangement uses TRBV27 and TRBJ2-5, with 8 positions matching TRBD1. There are 14 residues in the CDR3. Trimming at V came to 5 bases and at J to 4 bases, leaving 6 bases not matched to a gene. The V gene's germline CDR1 is MNHEY and CDR2 SMNVEV (reference sequence). CDR3 in DNA: TGTGCCAGCAGTCACGGACAGGGAGGAGAGACCCAGTACTTC. It translates to CASSHGQGGETQYF.

This clonotype has more than one count but fewer than ten. The chain recombines TRBV5-6 with TRBJ2-3; TRBD2 aligns across 8 bases. V gave up 5 bases and J gave up 3 bases; unmatched junction bases: 8. The V gene's germline CDR1 is SGHDT and CDR2 YYEEEE. The CDR3 totals 15 residues. The CDR3 spells CASRRLSGVTDTQYF. Written as DNA, the CDR3 is TGTGCCAGCAGGAGGCTTAGCGGGGTGACAGATACGCAGTATTTT.

The V call is TRBV7-2, the J call TRBJ2-3; tentatively, D is TRBD1 or TRBD2 (6 bases each). This CDR3 has 16 residues. CDR1 is SGHTA and CDR2 is FQGNSA in the germline V gene. Trimming removed 5 bases at V and 5 bases at J, with 20 bases between. The CDR3 coding sequence is TGTGCCAGCAGCAACTCTCAACCCGGGGGCCGAGATACGCAGTATTTT. Translating it yields CASSNSQPGGRDTQYF.

The chain uses TRBV3-1 and TRBJ1-5, with D unresolved. With 1 base removed from V and 0 bases from J, the gap between germline ends came to 22 bases. Germline V gene lookup returns CDR1 LGHDT and CDR2 YNNKEL (reference sequence). The CDR3 consists of 20 residues. The CDR3 nucleotides are TGTGCCAGCAGCCAAGGTGGCAGGCTAACTCAGGCAGTTAGCAATCAGCCCCAGCATTTT. This codes for CASSQGGRLTQAVSNQPQHF.

The chain links TRBV27 to TRBJ2-1, with D perhaps being TRBD1 or TRBD2 (5 bases each). The V gene's germline CDR1 is MNHEY and CDR2 SMNVEV (reference sequence). V shed 1 base and J shed 7 bases, with 8 bases lying between them. The CDR3 contains 13 residues. CDR3 loop: CASSLWDQNEQFF. The CDR3 nucleotides read TGTGCCAGCAGTTTATGGGACCAAAATGAGCAGTTCTTC.

The chain carries TRBV10-2 and TRBJ2-7; tentative D call: TRBD1 (6 bases). V was cut by 10 bases and J by 4 bases, with 14 bases left in between. This CDR3 region has 12 residues. Germline V gene data show CDR1 as WSHSY and CDR2 as SAAADI. Here the CDR3 DNA reads TGCGCCACTAAGGGGGATGGATACGAGCAGTACTTC. It yields the protein CATKGDGYEQYF.

The V call is TRBV6-2 or TRBV6-3, the J call TRBJ2-1, with 9 bases aligning to TRBD2. Germline loops: CDR1 MNHEY, CDR2 SVGEGT. The V and J ends lost 6 bases and 13 bases, in that order; junction bases with no gene match: 16. The CDR3 has 15 residues. As DNA, the CDR3 is TGTGCCAGCAGCCGAGCGGGGGGACTCCAAGAGACCCAGTTCTTC. As protein: CASSRAGGLQETQFF.

The chain has TRBV24-1 and TRBJ2-5, with D possibly being TRBD1 or TRBD2 (5 bases each). The V gene lost 1 base and the J gene lost 11 bases, with 19 bases spanning the gap. This CDR3 region has 15 residues. Germline CDR1 KGHDR, CDR2 SFDVKD. The CDR3 DNA reads TGTGCCACCAGTGATTTCCTGGGTCGGGGCAATGAGCAGTACTTC. Translating it yields CATSDFLGRGNEQYF.

The rearrangement links TRBV7-2 to TRBJ2-6; TRBD1 agrees at 8 bases. V lost 5 bases and J lost 0; bases outside the gene matches: 6. The CDR3 sequence is 17 residues long. Germline CDR1 reads SGHTA; CDR2 reads FQGNSA. The CDR3 loop reads CASSNRTGYSGANVLTF. The CDR3 DNA is TGTGCCAGCAGCAATAGGACAGGGTACTCTGGGGCCAACGTCCTGACTTTC.

This clonotype was detected a few times. CDR3 loop: CASSPTRGGLDIQYF. The CDR3 nucleotides are TGCGCCAGCAGCCCGACCCGGGGGGGATTAGACATTCAGTACTTC. The chain has TRBV4-3 and TRBJ2-4; the match to TRBD2 covers 8 bases. V lost 4 bases, J lost 8 bases, and 10 bases stayed unmatched. The CDR3 totals 15 residues. Per germline, CDR1 LGHNA and CDR2 YSLEER.

V gene TRBV15 combines with J gene TRBJ2-6; D is tentatively TRBD1 or TRBD2 (6 bases each). The V gene lost 0 bases and the J gene lost 0 bases, with 18 bases spanning the gap. Germline CDR1 and CDR2: LNHNV and YYDKDF (reference sequence). The length of the CDR3 is 20 residues. CDR3 protein: CATSRDPGAITSSGANVLTF. Here the CDR3 DNA reads TGTGCCACCAGCAGAGATCCGGGGGCCATTACGAGCTCTGGGGCCAACGTCCTGACTTTC.

V is TRBV4-1 and J is TRBJ2-5; TRBD1 aligns across 9 bases. There are 15 residues in the CDR3. The junction had 7 bases not matched to a gene; V was cut back by 3 bases and J by 5 bases. Germline V gene lookup returns CDR1 MGHRA and CDR2 YSYEKL. Written as DNA, the CDR3 is TGCGCCAGCAGCCATAGACAGGGGGACGGGGAGACCCAGTACTTC. This codes for CASSHRQGDGETQYF.

This sequence joins TRBV20-1 and TRBJ2-6, with D perhaps matching TRBD1 (5 bases). Per the germline V gene, CDR1 is DFQATT and CDR2 is SNEGSKA (reference sequence). The V gene lost 6 bases and the J gene lost 0 bases, with 21 bases spanning the gap. CDR3 size: 18 residues. The CDR3 spells CSAASLQGSPSGANVLTF. CDR3 DNA: TGCAGTGCCGCGAGCCTGCAGGGTTCTCCCTCTGGGGCCAACGTCCTGACTTTC.

This clonotype is a singleton in its sample. The J gene is TRBJ1-3, the V gene TRBV15; D is possibly TRBD1 (5 bases). Trimming pared 1 base from V and 4 bases from J, leaving 11 bases between. Germline-derived CDR1 and CDR2 are LNHNV and YYDKDF (reference sequence). The CDR3 sequence is 15 residues long. DNA for the CDR3: TGTGCCACCAGCAGAGGTTCAGGGTCCGGAAACACCATATATTTT. Translating it yields CATSRGSGSGNTIYF.

This chain links TRBV6-1 with TRBJ2-5, with 7 nucleotides matching TRBD1. The CDR3 is 15 residues long. In germline, CDR1 is MNHNS, CDR2 SASEGT. V trimming: 0 bases; J trimming: 5 bases; junction bases outside the gene matches: 6. The CDR3 region has the DNA TGTGCCAGCAGTGAAGCGCCAGGGGGTGCGGAGACCCAGTACTTC. Translating gives CASSEAPGGAETQYF.